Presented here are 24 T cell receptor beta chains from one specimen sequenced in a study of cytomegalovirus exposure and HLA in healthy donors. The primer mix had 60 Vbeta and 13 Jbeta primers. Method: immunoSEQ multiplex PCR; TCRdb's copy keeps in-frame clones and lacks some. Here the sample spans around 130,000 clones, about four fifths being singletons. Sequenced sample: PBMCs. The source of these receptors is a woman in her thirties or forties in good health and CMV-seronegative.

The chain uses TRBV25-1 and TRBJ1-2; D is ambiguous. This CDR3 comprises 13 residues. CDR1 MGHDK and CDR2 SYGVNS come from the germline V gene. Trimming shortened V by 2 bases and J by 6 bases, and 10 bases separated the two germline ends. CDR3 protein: CASSETHMDGYTF. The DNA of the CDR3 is TGTGCCAGCAGTGAAACACACATGGATGGCTACACCTTC.

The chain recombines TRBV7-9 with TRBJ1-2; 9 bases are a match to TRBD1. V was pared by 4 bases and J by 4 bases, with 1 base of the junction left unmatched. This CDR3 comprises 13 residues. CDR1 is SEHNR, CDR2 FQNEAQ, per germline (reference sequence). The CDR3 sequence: CASSSGQGYGYTF. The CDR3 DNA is TGTGCCAGCAGCTCGGGACAGGGCTATGGCTACACCTTC.

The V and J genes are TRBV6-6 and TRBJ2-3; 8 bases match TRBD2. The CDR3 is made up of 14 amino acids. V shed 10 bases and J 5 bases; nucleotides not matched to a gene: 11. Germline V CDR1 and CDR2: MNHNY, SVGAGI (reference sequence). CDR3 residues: CATSLAGGVDTQYF. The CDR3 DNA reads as TGTGCCACCTCGCTGGCGGGAGGTGTAGATACGCAGTATTTT.

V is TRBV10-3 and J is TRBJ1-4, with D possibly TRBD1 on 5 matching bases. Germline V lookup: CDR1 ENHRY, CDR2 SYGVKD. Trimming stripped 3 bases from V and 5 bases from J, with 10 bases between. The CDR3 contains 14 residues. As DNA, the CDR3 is TGTGCCATCAGTGATAGTCGGGGGAATGAAAAACTGTTTTTT. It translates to CAISDSRGNEKLFF.

CDR3 in amino acids: CATRDGGETQYF. CDR3 nucleotide sequence: TGTGCCACAAGAGACGGGGGAGAGACCCAGTACTTC. V usage is TRBV19 and J usage is TRBJ2-5; TRBD2 might be the D (6 bases). The CDR3 is 12 amino acids. The ends were cut back, 10 bases at V and 4 bases at J, with 13 bases in the middle. Per the germline V gene, CDR1 is LNHDA and CDR2 is SQIVND (reference sequence).

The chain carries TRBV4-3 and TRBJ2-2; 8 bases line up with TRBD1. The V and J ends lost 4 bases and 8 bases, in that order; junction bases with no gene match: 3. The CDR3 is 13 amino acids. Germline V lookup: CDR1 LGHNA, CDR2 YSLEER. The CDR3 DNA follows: TGCGCCAGCAGCCTCAGGGGGCTTGGGGAGCTGTTTTTT. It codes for CASSLRGLGELFF.

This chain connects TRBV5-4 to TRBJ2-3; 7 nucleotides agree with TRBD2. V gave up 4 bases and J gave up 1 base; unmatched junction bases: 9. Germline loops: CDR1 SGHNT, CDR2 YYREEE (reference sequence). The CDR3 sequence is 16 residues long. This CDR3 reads CASSPSIRGGTDTQYF. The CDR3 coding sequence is TGTGCCAGCAGCCCTAGCATACGGGGGGGCACAGATACGCAGTATTTT.

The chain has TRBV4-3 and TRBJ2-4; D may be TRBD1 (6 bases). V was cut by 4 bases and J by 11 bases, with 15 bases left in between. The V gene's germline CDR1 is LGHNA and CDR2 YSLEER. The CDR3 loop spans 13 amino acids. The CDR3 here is CASSRSAGDVQYF. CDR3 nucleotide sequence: TGCGCCAGCAGCCGCTCGGCAGGGGACGTTCAGTACTTC.

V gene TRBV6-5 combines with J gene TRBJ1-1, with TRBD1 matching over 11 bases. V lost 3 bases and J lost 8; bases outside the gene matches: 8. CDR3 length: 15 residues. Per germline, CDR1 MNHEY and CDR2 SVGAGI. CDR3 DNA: TGTGCCAGCAGTTATAAGGACAGGGGGCTCGGGGAAGCTTTCTTT. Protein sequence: CASSYKDRGLGEAFF.

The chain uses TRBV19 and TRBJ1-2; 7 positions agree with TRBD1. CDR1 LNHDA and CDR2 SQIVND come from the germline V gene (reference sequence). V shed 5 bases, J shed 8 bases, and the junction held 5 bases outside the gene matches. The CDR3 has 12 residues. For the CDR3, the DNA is TGTGCCAGTAGTTTAGGGGGCGGCGGCTACACCTTC. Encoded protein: CASSLGGGGYTF.

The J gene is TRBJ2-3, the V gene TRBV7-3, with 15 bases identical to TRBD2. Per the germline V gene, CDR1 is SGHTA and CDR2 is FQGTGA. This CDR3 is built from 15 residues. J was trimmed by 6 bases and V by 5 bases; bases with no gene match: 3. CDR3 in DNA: TGTGCCAGCAGCCGGACTAGCGGGAGGGGGGATACGCAGTATTTT. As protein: CASSRTSGRGDTQYF.

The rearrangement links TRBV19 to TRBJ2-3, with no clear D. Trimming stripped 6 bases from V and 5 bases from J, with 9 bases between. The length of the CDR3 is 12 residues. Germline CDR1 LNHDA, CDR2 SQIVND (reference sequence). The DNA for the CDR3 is TGTGCCAGTAGCTCTAGGTTAGATACGCAGTATTTT. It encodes CASSSRLDTQYF.

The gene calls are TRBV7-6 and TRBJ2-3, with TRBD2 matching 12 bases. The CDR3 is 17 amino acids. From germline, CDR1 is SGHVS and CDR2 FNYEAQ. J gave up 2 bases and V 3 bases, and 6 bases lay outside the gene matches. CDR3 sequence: CASSLLTSGGLTDTQYF. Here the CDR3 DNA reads TGTGCCAGCAGCTTGCTGACTAGCGGGGGACTCACAGATACGCAGTATTTT. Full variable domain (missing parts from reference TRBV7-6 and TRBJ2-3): GAGVSQSPRYKVTKRGQDVALRCDPISGHVSLYWYRQALGQGPEFLTYFNYEAQQDKSGLPNDRFSAERPEGSISTLTIQRTEQRDSAMYRCASSLLTSGGLTDTQYFGPGTRLTVL.

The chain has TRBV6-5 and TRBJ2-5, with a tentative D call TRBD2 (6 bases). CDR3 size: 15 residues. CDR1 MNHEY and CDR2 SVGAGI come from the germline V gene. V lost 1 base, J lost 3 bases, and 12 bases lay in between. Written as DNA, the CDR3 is TGTGCCAGCAGTTACTGGGGAGGAGGGGAAGAGACCCAGTACTTC. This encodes CASSYWGGGEETQYF.

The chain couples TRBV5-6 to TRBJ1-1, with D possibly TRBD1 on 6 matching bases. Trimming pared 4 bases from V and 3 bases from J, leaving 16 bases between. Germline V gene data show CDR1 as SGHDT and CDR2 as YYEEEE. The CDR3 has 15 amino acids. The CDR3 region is CASSLQGARYTEAFF. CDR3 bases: TGTGCCAGCAGCCTACAGGGAGCCCGGTACACTGAAGCTTTCTTT.

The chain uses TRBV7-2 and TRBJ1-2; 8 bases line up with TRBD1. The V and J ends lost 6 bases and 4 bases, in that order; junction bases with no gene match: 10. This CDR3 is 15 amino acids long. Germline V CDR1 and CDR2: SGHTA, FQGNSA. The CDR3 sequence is CASRIDRGEFYGYTF. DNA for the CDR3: TGTGCCAGCAGAATAGACAGGGGAGAGTTCTATGGCTACACCTTC.

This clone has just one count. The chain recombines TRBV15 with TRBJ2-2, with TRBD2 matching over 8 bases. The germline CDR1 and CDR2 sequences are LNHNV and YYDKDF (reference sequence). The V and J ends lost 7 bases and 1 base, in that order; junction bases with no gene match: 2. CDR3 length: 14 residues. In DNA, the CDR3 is TGTGCCACCACCCGGGGGGGGAACACCGGGGAGCTGTTTTTT. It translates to CATTRGGNTGELFF.

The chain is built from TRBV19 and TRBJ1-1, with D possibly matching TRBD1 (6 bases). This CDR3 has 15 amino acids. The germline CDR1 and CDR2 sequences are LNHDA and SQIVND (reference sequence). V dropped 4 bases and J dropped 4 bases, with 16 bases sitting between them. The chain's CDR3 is CASSTPQGGGTEAFF. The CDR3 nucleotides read TGTGCCAGTAGTACTCCACAGGGTGGTGGCACTGAAGCTTTCTTT. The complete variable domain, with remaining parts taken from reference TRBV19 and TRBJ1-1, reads DGGITQSPKYLFRKEGQNVTLSCEQNLNHDAMYWYRQDPGQGLRLIYYSQIVNDFQKGDIAEGYSVSREKKESFPLTVTSAQKNPTAFYLCASSTPQGGGTEAFFGQGTRLTVV.

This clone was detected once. CDR3: CASSMNSAYEQYF. The CDR3 coding sequence is TGTGCCAGTAGTATGAACTCCGCCTACGAGCAGTACTTC. The chain carries TRBV19 and TRBJ2-7; no clear D gene. Trimming took off 3 bases at V and 2 bases at J, with 8 bases between the two ends. This CDR3 comprises 13 residues. CDR1 and CDR2 from the germline V gene are LNHDA and SQIVND (reference sequence).

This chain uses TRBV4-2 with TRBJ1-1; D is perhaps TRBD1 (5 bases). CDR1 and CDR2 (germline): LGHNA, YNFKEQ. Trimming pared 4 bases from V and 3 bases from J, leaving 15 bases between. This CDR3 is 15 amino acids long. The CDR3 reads CASSLAGEVDTEAFF. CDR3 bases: TGTGCCAGCAGCCTCGCGGGGGAGGTTGACACTGAAGCTTTCTTT.

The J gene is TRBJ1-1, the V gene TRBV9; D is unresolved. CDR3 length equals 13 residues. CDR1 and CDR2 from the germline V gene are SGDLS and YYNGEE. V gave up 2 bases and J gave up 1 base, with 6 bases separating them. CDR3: CASSVLWNTEAFF. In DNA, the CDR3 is TGTGCCAGCAGCGTTCTTTGGAACACTGAAGCTTTCTTT.

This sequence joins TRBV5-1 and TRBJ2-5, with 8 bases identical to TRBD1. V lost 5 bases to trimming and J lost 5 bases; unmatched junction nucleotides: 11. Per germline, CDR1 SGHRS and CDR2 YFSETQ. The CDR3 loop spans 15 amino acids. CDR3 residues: CASRERTGSVETQYF. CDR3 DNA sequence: TGCGCCAGCAGAGAAAGGACAGGGTCGGTGGAGACCCAGTACTTC.

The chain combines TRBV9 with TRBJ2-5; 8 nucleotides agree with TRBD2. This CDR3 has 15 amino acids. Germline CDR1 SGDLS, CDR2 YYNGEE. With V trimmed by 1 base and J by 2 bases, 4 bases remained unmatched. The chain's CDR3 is CASSVTGGSQETQYF. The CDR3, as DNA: TGTGCCAGCAGCGTAACGGGGGGGTCGCAAGAGACCCAGTACTTC.

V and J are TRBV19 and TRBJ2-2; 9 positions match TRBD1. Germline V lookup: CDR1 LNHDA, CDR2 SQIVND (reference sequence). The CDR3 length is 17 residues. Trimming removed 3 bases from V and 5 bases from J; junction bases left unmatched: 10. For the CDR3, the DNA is TGTGCCAGTAGTATCCTCTCAGTGGGACAGGGAACCGGGGAGCTGTTTTTT. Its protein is CASSILSVGQGTGELFF.